This TCR beta chain was identified during a study of blood T cell repertoires in COVID-19 (dated by TCRdb to the early 2020s). For context, the study as a whole: Samples from collaborators originated in the United States, Italy and Spain and spanned both the acute and convalescent phases of COVID-19. The samples were drawn from the first 160 participants of the ongoing ImmuneRACE study and from over 950 subjects provided by 6 global collaborators. Sample metadata almost always included a de-identified subject ID, COVID-19 status, age in years and sex. The repertoires were released in a freely available public database meant as a resource for research on the immune response to SARS-CoV-2. Where available, HLA class I and class II types were obtained from metadata supplied by the sample provider rather than from assay-based typing. The prospective study material was composed of cDNA or gDNA derived from T cells, B-cell-depleted T cells, or PBMCs. The dataset comprised deeply sampled blood TCRbeta repertoires from subjects exposed to, actively infected with, or recovered from COVID-19.

Sequences SNHLY (CDR1) and FYNNEI (CDR2) are obtained from the germline V gene. Inclusive of the bounding cysteine and phenylalanine, the CDR3 is 15 residues long. Left in the record is the CDR3 DNA by itself, 45 bases read in frame from the first base. V has 10 bases trimmed and J has 7 bases trimmed; junction bases matching no gene number 18. TCRbeta CDR3 regions were amplified from genomic DNA by means of the immunoSEQ Assay, a bias-controlled multiplex PCR. The study's processing was this. The number of nucleated cells in each sample was estimated by amplification of reference gene primers within the assay. To quantify the absolute abundance of each unique TCRbeta CDR3 rearrangement, sequence reads were collapsed and filtered. For each sample, productive Simpson clonality was calculated as the square root of Simpson's diversity index across productive rearrangements. Sourced from immuneACCESS, this table was stored by TCRdb with only in-frame sequences that have V and J called. A share of the clones is absent; for the studies checked, an unresolved V gene accounts for under half, and the remainder has no known explanation. Clone size and V and J calls were adopted from that table, with D and trimming inferred from the DNA. The sample data list around 400,000 clones, and 80% to 95% of these were observed just once. Of the sample, about 0.9% falls within the top ten clones.

Findings and caveats that apply to the study as a whole: The quantity of clinical and demographic metadata differed by source and by participant and was supplied without curation.

Concerning this clone: The antigen this receptor binds is unknown. No much larger clonotype is one base removed from it; base qualities were not supplied.

Participants in the prospective study were aged roughly 18 to 89 years, lived in over 20 United States geographic areas, and enrolled through a virtual design. In the prospective study, cohorts were assigned on the basis of participant-reported clinical history obtained from a screening survey and a study questionnaire. Exposed participants were defined as having been in contact with someone with a PCR-confirmed or clinician-diagnosed COVID-19 case within 2 weeks of study entry. Mobile phlebotomists in the prospective study collected whole blood, serum and a nasopharyngeal or oropharyngeal swab from every participant. Prospective study participants could optionally give additional blood draws and questionnaires over an approximately two-month period. Prospective study blood samples were shipped either frozen or at room temperature before DNA extraction.

This receptor chain uses TRBV2 and TRBJ2-7, and 8 bases in between align with TRBD2. Sequenced input: PBMCs or T cells enriched from blood (not recorded which). The receptor was isolated from a woman aged 40 to 55 who had been exposed to COVID-19. Here is the DNA: TGTGCCACCCGGCGGGGGGTCGTGGAGTCTGAAGAGCAGTACTTC. It specifies CATRRGVVESEEQYF.